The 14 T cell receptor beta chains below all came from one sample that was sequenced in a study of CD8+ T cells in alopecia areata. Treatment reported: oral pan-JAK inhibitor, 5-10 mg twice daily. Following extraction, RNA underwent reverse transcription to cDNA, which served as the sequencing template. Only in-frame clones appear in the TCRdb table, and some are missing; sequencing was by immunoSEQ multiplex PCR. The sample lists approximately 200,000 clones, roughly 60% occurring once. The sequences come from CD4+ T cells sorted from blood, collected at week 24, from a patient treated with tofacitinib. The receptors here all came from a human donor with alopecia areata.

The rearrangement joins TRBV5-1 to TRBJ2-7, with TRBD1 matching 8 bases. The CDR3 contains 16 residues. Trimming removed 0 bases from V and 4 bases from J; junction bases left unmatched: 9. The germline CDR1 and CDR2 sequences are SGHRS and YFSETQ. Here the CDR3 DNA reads TGCGCCAGCAGCTTGGCGGAACAGGGGGTGAGATACGAGCAGTACTTC. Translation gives CASSLAEQGVRYEQYF.

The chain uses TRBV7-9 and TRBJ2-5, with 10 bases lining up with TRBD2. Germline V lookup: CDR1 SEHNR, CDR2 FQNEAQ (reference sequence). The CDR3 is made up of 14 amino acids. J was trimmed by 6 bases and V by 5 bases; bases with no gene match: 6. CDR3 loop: CASSPLAGAQTQYF. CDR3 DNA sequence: TGTGCCAGCAGCCCTCTAGCGGGAGCCCAGACCCAGTACTTC.

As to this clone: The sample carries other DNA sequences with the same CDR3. The CDR3 bases are TGCAGCGTTGGGACAGGTCCTGGAAACACCATATATTTT. It codes for CSVGTGPGNTIYF. V gene TRBV29-1 combines with J gene TRBJ1-3, with TRBD1 matching 7 bases. This CDR3 has 13 amino acids. Germline-derived CDR1 and CDR2 are SQVTM and ANQGSEA. V shed 4 bases and J 2 bases; nucleotides not matched to a gene: 2.

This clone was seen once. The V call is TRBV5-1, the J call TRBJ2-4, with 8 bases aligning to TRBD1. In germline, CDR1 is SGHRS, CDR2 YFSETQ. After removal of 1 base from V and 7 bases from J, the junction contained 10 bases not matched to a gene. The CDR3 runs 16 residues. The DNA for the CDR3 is TGCGCCAGCAGCTTGCAGGGGGCGAATCTAAGGAACATTCAGTACTTC. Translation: CASSLQGANLRNIQYF. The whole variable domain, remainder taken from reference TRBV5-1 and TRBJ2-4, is KAGVTQTPRYLIKTRGQQVTLSCSPISGHRSVSWYQQTPGQGLQFLFEYFSETQRNKGNFPGRFSGRQFSNSRSEMNVSTLELGDSALYLCASSLQGANLRNIQYFGAGTRLSVL.

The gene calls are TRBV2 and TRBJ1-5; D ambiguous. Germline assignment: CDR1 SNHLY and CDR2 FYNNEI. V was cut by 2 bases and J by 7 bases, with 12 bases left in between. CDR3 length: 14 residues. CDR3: CASSESGEGQPQHF. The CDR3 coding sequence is TGTGCCAGCAGTGAATCTGGTGAGGGCCAGCCCCAGCATTTT.

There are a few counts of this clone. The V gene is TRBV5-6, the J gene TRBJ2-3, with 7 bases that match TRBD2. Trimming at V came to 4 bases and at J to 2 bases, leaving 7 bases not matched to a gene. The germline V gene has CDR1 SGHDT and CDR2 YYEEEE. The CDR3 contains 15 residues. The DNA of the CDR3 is TGTGCCAGCAGCCCTCGAGCGGGGCCCACAGATACGCAGTATTTT. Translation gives CASSPRAGPTDTQYF. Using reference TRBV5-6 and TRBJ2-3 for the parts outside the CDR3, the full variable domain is DAGVTQSPTHLIKTRGQQVTLRCSPKSGHDTVSWYQQALGQGPQFIFQYYEEEERQRGNFPDRFSGHQFPNYSSELNVNALLLGDSALYLCASSPRAGPTDTQYFGPGTRLTVL.

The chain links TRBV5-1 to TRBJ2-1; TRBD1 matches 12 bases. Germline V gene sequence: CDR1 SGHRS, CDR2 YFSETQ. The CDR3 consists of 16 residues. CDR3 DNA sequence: TGCTCCCCCAAGGGGACAGGGGGCGTTTACTACAATGAGCAGTTCTTC. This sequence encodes CSPKGTGGVYYNEQFF.

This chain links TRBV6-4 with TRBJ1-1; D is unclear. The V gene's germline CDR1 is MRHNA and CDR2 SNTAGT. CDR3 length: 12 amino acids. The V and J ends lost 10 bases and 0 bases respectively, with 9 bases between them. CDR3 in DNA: TGTGCCAACTTAGAGATGAACACTGAAGCTTTCTTT. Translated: CANLEMNTEAFF.

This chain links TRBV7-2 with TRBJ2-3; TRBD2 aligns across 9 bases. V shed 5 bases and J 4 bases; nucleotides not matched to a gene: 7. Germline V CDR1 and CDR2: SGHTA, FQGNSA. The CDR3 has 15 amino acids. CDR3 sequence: CASSLGLANPDTQYF. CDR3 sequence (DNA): TGTGCCAGCAGCCTGGGACTAGCAAACCCAGATACGCAGTATTTT.

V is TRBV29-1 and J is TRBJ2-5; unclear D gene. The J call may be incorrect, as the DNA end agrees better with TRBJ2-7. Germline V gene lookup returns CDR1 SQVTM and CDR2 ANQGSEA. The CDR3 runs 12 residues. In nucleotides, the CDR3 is TGCAGCGTTGTGGAGTCCTCCTACGAGCAGTACTTC. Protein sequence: CSVVESSYEQYF.

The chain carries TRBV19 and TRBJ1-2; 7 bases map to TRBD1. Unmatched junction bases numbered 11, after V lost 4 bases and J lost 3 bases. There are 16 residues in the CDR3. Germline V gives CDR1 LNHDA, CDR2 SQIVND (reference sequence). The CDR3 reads CASSNPSRQGDYGYTF. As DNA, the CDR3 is TGTGCCAGTAGTAATCCGTCTCGGCAGGGGGACTATGGCTACACCTTC.

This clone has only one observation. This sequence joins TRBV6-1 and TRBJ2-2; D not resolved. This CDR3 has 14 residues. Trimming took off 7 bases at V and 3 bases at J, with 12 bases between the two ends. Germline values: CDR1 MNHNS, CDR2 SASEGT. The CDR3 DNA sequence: TGTGCCAGCAAAATGATCTTTGACACCGGGGAGCTGTTTTTT. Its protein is CASKMIFDTGELFF.

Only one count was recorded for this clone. CDR3 nucleotides: TGCGCCAGCAGCCAGGTCCAGGGGTTGCATGGCTACACCTTC. Its translation: CASSQVQGLHGYTF. V and J are TRBV4-3 and TRBJ1-2; D is perhaps TRBD1 (6 bases). V lost 3 bases and J 6 bases, leaving 14 bases between the germline ends. The germline V gene encodes CDR1 LGHNA and CDR2 YSLEER. The CDR3 covers 14 residues.

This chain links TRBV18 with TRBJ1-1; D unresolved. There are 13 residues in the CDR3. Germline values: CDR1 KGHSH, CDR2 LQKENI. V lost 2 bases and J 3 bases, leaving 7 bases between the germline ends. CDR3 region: CASSPSQDTEAFF. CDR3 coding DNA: TGTGCCAGCTCACCATCGCAGGACACTGAAGCTTTCTTT. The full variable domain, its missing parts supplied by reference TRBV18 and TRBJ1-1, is NAGVMQNPRHLVRRRGQEARLRCSPMKGHSHVYWYRQLPEEGLKFMVYLQKENIIDESGMPKERFSAEFPKEGPSILRIQQVVRGDSAAYFCASSPSQDTEAFFGQGTRLTVV.